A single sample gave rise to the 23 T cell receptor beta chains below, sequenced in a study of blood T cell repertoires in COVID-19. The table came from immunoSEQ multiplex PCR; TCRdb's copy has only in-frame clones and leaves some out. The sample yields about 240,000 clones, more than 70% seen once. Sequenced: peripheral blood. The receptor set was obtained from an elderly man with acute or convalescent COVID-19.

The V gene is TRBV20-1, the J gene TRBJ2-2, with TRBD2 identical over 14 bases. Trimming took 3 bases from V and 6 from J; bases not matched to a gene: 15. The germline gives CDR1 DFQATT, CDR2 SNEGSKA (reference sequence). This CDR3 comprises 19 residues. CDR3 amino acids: CSASGLAGGPAGGSGELFF. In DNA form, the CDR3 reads TGCAGTGCTAGTGGACTAGCGGGAGGTCCAGCGGGAGGTTCCGGGGAGCTGTTTTTT.

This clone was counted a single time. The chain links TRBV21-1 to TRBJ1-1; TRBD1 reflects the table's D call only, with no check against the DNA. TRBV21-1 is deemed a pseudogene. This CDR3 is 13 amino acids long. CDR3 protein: CASRGTKRTEAFF. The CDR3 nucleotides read TGTGCCAGCAGGGGCACGAAAAGGACTGAAGCTTTCTTT.

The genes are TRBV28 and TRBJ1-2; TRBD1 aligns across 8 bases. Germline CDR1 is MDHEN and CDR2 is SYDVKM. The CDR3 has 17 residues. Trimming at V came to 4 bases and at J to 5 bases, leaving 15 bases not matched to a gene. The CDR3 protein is CASSSPRTGQILYGYTF. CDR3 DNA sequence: TGTGCCAGCAGTTCTCCTCGGACAGGGCAAATTCTGTATGGCTACACCTTC.

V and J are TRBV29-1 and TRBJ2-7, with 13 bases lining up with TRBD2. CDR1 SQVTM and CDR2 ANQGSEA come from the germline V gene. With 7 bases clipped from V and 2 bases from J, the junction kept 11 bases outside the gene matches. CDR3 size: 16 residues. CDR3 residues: CSAAGTSGEDAYEQYF. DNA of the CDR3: TGCAGCGCCGCCGGGACTAGCGGGGAGGACGCCTACGAGCAGTACTTC.

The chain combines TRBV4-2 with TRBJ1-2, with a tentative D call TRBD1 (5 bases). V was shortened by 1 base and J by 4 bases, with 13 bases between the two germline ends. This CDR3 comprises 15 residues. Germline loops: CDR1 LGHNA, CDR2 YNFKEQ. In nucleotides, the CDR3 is TGTGCCAGCAGCCAAGCCCCGACAGATGTCTATGGCTACACCTTC. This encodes CASSQAPTDVYGYTF.

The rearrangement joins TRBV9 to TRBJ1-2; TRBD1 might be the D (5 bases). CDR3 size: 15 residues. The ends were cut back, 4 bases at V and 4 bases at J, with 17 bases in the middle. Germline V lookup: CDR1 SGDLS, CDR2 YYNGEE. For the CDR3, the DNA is TGTGCCAGCAGCTACGGGCCCTCAGGGCTCTATGGCTACACCTTC. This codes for CASSYGPSGLYGYTF. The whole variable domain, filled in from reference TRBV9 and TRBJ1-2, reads DSGVTQTPKHLITATGQRVTLRCSPRSGDLSVYWYQQSLDQGLQFLIQYYNGEERAKGNILERFSAQQFPDLHSELNLSSLELGDSALYFCASSYGPSGLYGYTFGSGTRLTVV.

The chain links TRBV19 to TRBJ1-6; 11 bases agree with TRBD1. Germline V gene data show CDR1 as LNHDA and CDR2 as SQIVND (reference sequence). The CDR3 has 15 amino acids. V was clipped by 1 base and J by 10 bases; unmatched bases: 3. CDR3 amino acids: CASSIVGTGGSPLHF. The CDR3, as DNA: TGTGCCAGTAGTATAGTCGGGACAGGGGGATCACCCCTCCACTTT.

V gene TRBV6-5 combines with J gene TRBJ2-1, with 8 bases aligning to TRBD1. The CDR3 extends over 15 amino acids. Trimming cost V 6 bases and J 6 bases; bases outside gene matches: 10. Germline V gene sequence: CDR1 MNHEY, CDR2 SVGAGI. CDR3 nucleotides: TGTGCCAGCAGCCTCACCCGGACAGGGTCCAATGAGCAGTTCTTC. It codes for CASSLTRTGSNEQFF.

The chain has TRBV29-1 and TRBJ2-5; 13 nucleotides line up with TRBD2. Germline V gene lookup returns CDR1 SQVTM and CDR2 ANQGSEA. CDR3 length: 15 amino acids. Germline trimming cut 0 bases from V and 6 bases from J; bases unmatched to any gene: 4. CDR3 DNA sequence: TGCAGCGTTGAAGATACTAGCGGGAGGGCTCAGACCCAGTACTTC. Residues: CSVEDTSGRAQTQYF.

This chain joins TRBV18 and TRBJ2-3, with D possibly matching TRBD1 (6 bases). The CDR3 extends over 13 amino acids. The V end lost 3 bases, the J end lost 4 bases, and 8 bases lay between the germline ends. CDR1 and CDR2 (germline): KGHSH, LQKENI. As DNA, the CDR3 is TGTGCCAGCTCACCGGGGGCCTCAGATACGCAGTATTTT. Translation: CASSPGASDTQYF.

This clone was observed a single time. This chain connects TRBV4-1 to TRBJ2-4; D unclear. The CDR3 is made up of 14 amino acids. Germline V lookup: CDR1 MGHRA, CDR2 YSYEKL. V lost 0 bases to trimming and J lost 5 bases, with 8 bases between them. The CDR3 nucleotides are TGCGCCAGCAGCCAAGATCCCCGTCAAAACATTCAGTACTTC. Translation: CASSQDPRQNIQYF.

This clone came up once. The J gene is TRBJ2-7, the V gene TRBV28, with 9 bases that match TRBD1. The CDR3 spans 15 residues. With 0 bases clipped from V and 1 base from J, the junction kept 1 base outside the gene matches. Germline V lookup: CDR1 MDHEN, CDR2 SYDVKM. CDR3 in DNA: TGTGCCAGCAGTTTATGGGGACAGGGTTCCTACGAGCAGTACTTC. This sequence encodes CASSLWGQGSYEQYF. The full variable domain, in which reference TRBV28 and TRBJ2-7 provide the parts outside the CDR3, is DVKVTQSSRYLVKRTGEKVFLECVQDMDHENMFWYRQDPGLGLRLIYFSYDVKMKEKGDIPEGYSVSREKKERFSLILESASTNQTSMYLCASSLWGQGSYEQYFGPGTRLTVT.

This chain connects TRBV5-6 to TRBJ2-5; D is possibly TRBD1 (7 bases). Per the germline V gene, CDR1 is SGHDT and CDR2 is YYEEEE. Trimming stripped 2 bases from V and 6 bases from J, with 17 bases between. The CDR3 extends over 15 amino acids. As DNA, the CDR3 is TGTGCCAGCAGCTTAGGAGGGGGCCTTGGAAAGACCCAGTACTTC. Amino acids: CASSLGGGLGKTQYF.

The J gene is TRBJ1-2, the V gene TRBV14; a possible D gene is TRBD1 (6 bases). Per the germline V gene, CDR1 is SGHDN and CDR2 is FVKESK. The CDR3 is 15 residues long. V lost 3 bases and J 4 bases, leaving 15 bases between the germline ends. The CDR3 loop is CASSQTRTGPYGYTF. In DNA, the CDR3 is TGTGCCAGCAGCCAGACCAGAACAGGGCCCTATGGCTACACCTTC.

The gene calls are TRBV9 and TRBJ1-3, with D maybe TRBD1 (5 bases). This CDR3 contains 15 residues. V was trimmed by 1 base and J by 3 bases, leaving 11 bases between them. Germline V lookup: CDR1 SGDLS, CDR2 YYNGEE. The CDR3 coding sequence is TGTGCCAGCAGCGTACAGGGCCAAAGTGGAAACACCATATATTTT. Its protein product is CASSVQGQSGNTIYF.

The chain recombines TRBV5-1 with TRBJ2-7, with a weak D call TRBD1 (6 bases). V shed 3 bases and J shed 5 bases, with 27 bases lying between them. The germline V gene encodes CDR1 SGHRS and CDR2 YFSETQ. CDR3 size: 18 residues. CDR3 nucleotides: TGCGCCAGCAGCTATACCGCCCGGGGAACAGGGATCAGGAACGAGCAGTACTTC. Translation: CASSYTARGTGIRNEQYF.

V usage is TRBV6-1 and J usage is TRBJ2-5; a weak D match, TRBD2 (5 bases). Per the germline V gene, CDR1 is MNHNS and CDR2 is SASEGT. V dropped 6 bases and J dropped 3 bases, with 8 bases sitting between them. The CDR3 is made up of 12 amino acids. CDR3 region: CASRTIEETQYF. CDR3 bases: TGTGCCAGCAGGACTATCGAAGAGACCCAGTACTTC.

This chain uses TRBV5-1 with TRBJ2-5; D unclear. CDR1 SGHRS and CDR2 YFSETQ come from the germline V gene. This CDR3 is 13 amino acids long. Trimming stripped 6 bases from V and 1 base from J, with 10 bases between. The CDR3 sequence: CASTKQPQETQYF. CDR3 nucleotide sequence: TGCGCCAGCACCAAACAGCCCCAAGAGACCCAGTACTTC.

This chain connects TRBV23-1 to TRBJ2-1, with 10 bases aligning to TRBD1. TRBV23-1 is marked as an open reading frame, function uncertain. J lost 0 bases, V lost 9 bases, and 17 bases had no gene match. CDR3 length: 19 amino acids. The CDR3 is CASPSSTGGLPSSYNEQFF. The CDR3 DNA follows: TGCGCCAGTCCTTCCTCGACAGGGGGCCTGCCTAGCTCCTACAATGAGCAGTTCTTC.

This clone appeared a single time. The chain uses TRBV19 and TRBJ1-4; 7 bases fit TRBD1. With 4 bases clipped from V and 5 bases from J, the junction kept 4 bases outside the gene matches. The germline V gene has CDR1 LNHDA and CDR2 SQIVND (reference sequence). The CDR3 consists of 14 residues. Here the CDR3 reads CASSRTGKNEKLFF. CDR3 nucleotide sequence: TGTGCCAGTAGTAGGACAGGAAAAAATGAAAAACTGTTTTTT.

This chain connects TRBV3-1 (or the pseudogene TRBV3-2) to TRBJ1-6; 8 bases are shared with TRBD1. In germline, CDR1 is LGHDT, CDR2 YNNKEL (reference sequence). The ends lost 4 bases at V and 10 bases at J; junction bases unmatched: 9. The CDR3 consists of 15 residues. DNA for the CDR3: TGTGCCAGCAGCCGGGAGACAGGGGAATTCTCACCCCTCCACTTT. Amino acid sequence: CASSRETGEFSPLHF.

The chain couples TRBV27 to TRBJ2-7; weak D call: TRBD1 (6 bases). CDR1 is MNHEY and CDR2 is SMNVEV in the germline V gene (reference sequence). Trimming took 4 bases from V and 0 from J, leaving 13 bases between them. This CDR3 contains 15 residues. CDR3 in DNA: TGTGCCAGCAGTTCCCCGGGACAAGCCTCCTACGAGCAGTACTTC. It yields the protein CASSSPGQASYEQYF.

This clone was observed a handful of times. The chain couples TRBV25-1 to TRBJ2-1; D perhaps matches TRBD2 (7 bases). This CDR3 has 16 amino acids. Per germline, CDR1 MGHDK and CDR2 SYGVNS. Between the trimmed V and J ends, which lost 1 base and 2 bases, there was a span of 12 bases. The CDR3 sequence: CASSEWGGGTYNEQFF. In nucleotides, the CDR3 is TGTGCCAGCAGTGAATGGGGAGGGGGGACCTACAATGAGCAGTTCTTC.